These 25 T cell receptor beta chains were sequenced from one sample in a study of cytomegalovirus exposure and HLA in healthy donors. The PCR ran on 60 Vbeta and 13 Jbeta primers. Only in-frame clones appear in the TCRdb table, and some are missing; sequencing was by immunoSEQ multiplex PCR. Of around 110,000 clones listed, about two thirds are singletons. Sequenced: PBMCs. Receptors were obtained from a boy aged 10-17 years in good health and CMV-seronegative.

CDR3 DNA: TGTGCCAGCAGTGTGTTGTTCGGGCAGTACTTC. Amino acids: CASSVLFGQYF. The rearrangement uses TRBV2 and TRBJ2-7, with no clear D. Trimming took off 4 bases at V and 9 bases at J, with 10 bases between the two ends. The CDR3 totals 11 residues. Germline CDR1 and CDR2: SNHLY and FYNNEI.

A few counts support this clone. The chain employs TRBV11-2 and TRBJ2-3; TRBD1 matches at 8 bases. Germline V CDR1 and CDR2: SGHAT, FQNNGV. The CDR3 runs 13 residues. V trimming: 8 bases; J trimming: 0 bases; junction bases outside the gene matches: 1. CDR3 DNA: TGTGCCAGCCGGACAGGGAGCACAGATACGCAGTATTTT. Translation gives CASRTGSTDTQYF. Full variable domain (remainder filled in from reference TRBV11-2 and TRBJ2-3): EAGVAQSPRYKIIEKRQSVAFWCNPISGHATLYWYQQILGQGPKLLIQFQNNGVVDDSQLPKDRFSAERLKGVDSTLKIQPAKLEDSAVYLCASRTGSTDTQYFGPGTRLTVL.

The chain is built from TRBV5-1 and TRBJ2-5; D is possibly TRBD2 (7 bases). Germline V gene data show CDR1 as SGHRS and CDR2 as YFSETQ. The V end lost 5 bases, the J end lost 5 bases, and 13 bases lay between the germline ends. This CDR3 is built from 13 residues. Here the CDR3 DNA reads TGCGCCAGCAGTTGGGGGGGCCCGGAGACCCAGTACTTC. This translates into CASSWGGPETQYF.

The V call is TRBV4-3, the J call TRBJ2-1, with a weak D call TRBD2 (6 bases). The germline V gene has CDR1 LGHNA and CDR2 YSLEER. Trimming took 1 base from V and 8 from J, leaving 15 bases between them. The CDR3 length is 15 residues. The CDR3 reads CASSQVAGTSHEQFF. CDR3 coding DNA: TGCGCCAGCAGCCAAGTGGCGGGGACCTCCCATGAGCAGTTCTTC.

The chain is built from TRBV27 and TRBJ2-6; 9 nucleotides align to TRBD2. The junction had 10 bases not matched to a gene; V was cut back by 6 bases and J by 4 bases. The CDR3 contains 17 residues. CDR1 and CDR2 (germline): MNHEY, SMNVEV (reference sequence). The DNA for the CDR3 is TGTGCCAGCAGCCTACGTGGCGGGGGGGCCGGGGCCAACGTCCTGACTTTC. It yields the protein CASSLRGGGAGANVLTF.

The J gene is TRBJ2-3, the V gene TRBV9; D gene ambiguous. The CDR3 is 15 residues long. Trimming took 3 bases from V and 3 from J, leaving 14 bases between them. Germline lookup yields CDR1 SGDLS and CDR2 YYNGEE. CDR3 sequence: CASSAILGATDTQYF. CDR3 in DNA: TGTGCCAGCAGCGCCATACTTGGAGCGACAGATACGCAGTATTTT.

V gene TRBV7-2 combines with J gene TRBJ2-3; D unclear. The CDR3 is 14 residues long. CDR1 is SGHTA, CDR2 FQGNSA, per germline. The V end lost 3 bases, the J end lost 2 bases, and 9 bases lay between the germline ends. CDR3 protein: CASSFGPNTDTQYF. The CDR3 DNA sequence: TGTGCCAGCAGCTTTGGGCCTAACACAGATACGCAGTATTTT.

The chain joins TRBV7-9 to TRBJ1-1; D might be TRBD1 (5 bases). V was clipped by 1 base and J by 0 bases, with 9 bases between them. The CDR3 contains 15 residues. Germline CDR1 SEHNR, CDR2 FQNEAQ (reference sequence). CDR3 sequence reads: CASSLVGGLNTEAFF. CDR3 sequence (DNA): TGTGCCAGCAGCTTAGTGGGGGGACTGAACACTGAAGCTTTCTTT.

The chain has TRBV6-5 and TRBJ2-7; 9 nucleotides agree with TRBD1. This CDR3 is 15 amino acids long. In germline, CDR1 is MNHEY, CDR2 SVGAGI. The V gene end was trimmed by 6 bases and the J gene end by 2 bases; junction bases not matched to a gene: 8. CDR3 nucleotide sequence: TGTGCCAGCAGCTCACACAGGGGGCAGGCCTACGAGCAGTACTTC. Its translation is CASSSHRGQAYEQYF.

The CDR3 here is CAWSVREADTQYF. The CDR3 bases are TGTGCCTGGAGTGTGAGGGAGGCAGATACGCAGTATTTT. The chain carries TRBV30 and TRBJ2-3; perhaps TRBD2 as D (6 bases). The germline gives CDR1 GTSNPN, CDR2 SVGIG (reference sequence). Trimming left V 0 bases short and J 4 bases short, with 8 bases between. The CDR3 length is 13 residues. Drawing the rest from reference TRBV30 and TRBJ2-3, the complete variable domain is SQTIHQWPATLVQPVGSPLSLECTVEGTSNPNLYWYRQAAGRGLQLLFYSVGIGQISSEVPQNLSASRPQDRQFILSSKKLLLSDSGFYLCAWSVREADTQYFGPGTRLTVL.

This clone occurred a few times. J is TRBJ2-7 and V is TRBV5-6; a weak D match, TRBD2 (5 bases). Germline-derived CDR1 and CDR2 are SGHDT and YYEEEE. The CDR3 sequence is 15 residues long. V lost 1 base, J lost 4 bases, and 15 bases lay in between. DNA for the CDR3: TGTGCCAGCAGCTTGTTCGGGGTCCTCCTATACGAGCAGTACTTC. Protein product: CASSLFGVLLYEQYF.

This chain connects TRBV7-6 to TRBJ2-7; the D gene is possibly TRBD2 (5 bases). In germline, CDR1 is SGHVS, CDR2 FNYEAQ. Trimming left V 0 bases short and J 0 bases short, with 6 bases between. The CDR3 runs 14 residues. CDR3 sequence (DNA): TGTGCCAGCAGCTTAGCCGGGAACTCCTACGAGCAGTACTTC. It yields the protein CASSLAGNSYEQYF.

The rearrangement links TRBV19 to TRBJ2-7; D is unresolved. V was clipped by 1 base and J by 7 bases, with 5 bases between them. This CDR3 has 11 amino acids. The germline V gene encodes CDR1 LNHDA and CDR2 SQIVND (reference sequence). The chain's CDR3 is CASSIGTEQYF. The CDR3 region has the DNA TGTGCCAGTAGTATAGGAACTGAGCAGTACTTC.

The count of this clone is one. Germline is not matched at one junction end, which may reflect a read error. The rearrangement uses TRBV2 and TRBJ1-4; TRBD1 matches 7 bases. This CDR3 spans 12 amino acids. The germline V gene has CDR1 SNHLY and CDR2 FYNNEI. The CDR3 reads CASSALGQENGF. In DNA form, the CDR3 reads TGTGCCAGCAGTGCTCTTGGACAGGAGAATGGATTT.

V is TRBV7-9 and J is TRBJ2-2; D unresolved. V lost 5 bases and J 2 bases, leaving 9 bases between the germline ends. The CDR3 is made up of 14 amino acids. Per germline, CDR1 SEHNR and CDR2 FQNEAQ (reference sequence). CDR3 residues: CASSPRLNTGELFF. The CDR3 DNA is TGTGCCAGCAGCCCCCGACTTAACACCGGGGAGCTGTTTTTT.

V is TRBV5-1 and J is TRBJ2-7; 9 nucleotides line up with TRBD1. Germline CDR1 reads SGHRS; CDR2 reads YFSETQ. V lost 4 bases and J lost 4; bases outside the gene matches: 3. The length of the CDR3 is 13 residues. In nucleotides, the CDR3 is TGCGCCAGCAGCCGGGACAGGGATTACGAGCAGTACTTC. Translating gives CASSRDRDYEQYF.

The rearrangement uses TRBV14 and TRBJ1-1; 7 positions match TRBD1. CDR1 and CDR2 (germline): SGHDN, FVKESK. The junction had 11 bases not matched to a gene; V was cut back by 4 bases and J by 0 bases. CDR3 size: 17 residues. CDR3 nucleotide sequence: TGTGCCAGCAGCCGGGACAGTGGCACTATAATGAACACTGAAGCTTTCTTT. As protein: CASSRDSGTIMNTEAFF.

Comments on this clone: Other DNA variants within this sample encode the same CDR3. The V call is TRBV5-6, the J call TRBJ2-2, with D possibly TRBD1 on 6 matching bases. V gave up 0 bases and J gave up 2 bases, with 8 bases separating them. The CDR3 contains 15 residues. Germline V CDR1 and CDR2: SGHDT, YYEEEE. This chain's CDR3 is CASSLGQVNTGELFF. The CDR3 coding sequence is TGTGCCAGCAGCTTGGGACAGGTCAACACCGGGGAGCTGTTTTTT.

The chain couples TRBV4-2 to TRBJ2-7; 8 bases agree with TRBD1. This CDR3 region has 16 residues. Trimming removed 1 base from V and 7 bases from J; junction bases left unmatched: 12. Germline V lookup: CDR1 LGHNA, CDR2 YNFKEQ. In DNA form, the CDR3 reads TGTGCCAGCAGCCAAGTTGCGGCAGGGGGCACGGGGGAGCAGTACTTC. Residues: CASSQVAAGGTGEQYF.

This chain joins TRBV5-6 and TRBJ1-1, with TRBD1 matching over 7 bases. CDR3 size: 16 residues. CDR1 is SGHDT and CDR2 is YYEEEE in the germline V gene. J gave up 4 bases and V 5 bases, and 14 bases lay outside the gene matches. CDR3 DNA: TGTGCCAGCAGACTGCGGCCGACAGGGCACAGCACTGAAGCTTTCTTT. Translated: CASRLRPTGHSTEAFF.

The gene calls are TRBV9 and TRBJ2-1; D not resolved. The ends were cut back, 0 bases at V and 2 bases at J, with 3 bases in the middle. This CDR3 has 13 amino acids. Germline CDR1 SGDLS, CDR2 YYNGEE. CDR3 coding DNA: TGTGCCAGCAGCGTAGCCGCCTACAATGAGCAGTTCTTC. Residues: CASSVAAYNEQFF.

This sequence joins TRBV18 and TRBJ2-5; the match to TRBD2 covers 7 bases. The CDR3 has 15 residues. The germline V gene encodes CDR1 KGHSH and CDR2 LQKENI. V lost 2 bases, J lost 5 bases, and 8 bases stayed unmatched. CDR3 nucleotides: TGTGCCAGCTCACCATCGGGAGGTACACATGAGACCCAGTACTTC. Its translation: CASSPSGGTHETQYF.

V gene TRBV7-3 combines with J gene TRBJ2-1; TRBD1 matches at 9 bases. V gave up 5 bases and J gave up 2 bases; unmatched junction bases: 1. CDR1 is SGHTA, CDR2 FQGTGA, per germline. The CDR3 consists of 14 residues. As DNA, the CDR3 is TGTGCCAGCAGCCGGGACAGGGCCTACAATGAGCAGTTCTTC. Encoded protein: CASSRDRAYNEQFF.

Written as DNA, the CDR3 is TGCGCCAGCAGCTTGGTTCCTTCATCGGGGCAGCCCCAGCATTTT. Amino acids: CASSLVPSSGQPQHF. This chain uses TRBV5-1 with TRBJ1-5; no clear D gene. Trimming cost V 0 bases and J 7 bases, with 14 bases left between them. CDR1 and CDR2 (germline): SGHRS, YFSETQ. The CDR3 sequence is 15 residues long.

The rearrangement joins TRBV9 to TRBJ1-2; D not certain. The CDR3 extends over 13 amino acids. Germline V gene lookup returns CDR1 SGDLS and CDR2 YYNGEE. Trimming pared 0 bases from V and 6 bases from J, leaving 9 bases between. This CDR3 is CASSVGGSDGYTF. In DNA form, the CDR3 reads TGTGCCAGCAGCGTAGGAGGGTCGGATGGCTACACCTTC.